Listed below are T cell receptor beta chains from one sample, sequenced in a study of read filtering for tumor transcriptome and immune sequencing. From the reads, TCRdb called clonotypes with MiXCR, one entry per CDR3 protein. The sample yields about 37,000 distinct CDR3 sequences, around 13% seen once. Sequenced material: a population of CD138-negative cells sorted from bone marrow. All receptors derive from a donor over 35 with multiple myeloma. CDR3s include the opening cysteine and the closing phenylalanine or tryptophan. A D gene is named only where the DNA matches it firmly. Where a row states a size, it is once, few, many or the class of an expanded clone; other rows omit it.

D gene	clone size	V gene	J gene	CDR3 protein	CDR3 DNA
TRBD1	many	TRBV20-1	TRBJ2-2	CSAQGVRPEDTGELFF	TGCAGTGCTCAGGGGGTGCGACCCGAGGACACCGGGGAGCTGTTTTTT
TRBD1	many	TRBV5-6	TRBJ2-5	CASSGTGETQYF	TGTGCCAGCAGCGGGACAGGAGAGACCCAGTACTTC
TRBD1	many	TRBV19	TRBJ2-7	CASSMGQGRPYEQYF	TGTGCCAGTAGTATGGGACAGGGGCGACCCTACGAGCAGTACTTC
.	.	TRBV6-5	TRBJ2-6	CASSYMGITGANVLAF	TGTGCCAGCAGTTATATGGGGATTACTGGGGCCAACGTCCTGGCTTTC
TRBD1	many	TRBV19	TRBJ2-3	CASTRTGNTDTQYF	TGTGCCAGTACCCGGACAGGGAACACAGATACGCAGTATTTT
.	many	TRBV14	TRBJ1-4	CASSQVEGTNEKLFF	TGTGCCAGCAGCCAAGTGGAGGGAACTAATGAAAAACTGTTTTTT
.	few	TRBV6-2/TRBV6-3	TRBJ2-1	CATLQGNEQFF	TGTGCCACCCTCCAGGGCAATGAGCAGTTCTTC
.	.	TRBV28	TRBJ2-5	CASSKAEGETQYF	TGTGCCAGCAGTAAGGCCGAGGGAGAGACCCAGTACTTC
TRBD2	.	TRBV18	TRBJ2-7	CASSPFGGGVLREQYF	TGTGCCAGCTCACCATTCGGGGGGGGCGTCTTGCGCGAGCAGTACTTC
.	.	TRBV9	TRBJ1-1	CASGADPARTEAFF	TGTGCCAGCGGCGCGGACCCAGCGAGGACTGAAGCTTTCTTT
TRBD2	.	TRBV6-1	TRBJ2-5	CASSEMSGSQETQYF	TGTGCCAGCAGTGAAATGAGCGGGAGCCAAGAGACCCAGTACTTC
TRBD2	few	TRBV9	TRBJ2-1	CASSRLGTSGRHEQFF	TGTGCCAGCAGCCGACTTGGGACTAGCGGGAGACATGAGCAGTTCTTC
TRBD2	many	TRBV6-4	TRBJ2-1	CASSDRGGSNEQFF	TGTGCCAGCAGTGACAGGGGCGGGAGCAATGAGCAGTTCTTC
.	.	TRBV3-1	TRBJ2-1	CASSLSTSNEQFF	TGTGCCAGCAGCCTATCGACGTCCAATGAGCAGTTCTTC
.	many	TRBV20-1	TRBJ2-7	CSARLLAGEQYF	TGCAGTGCTAGATTGCTAGCAGGCGAGCAGTACTTC
TRBD1	many	TRBV5-1	TRBJ2-2	CASGQGAYTGELFF	TGCGCCAGCGGACAGGGGGCGTATACCGGGGAGCTGTTTTTT
.	many	TRBV11-2	TRBJ2-2	CASSYRPQAWNTGELFF	TGTGCCAGCAGCTACCGCCCTCAGGCGTGGAACACCGGGGAGCTGTTTTTT
TRBD1	.	TRBV7-6	TRBJ2-7	CASSSGTGENEQYF	TGTGCCAGCAGCTCCGGGACAGGGGAGAACGAGCAGTACTTC
.	.	TRBV28	TRBJ2-7	CASSFGTGLEQYF	TGTGCCAGCAGTTTTGGGACTGGCTTGGAGCAGTACTTC
TRBD1	.	TRBV10-3	TRBJ1-6	CAISESMAGGSNSPLHF	TGTGCCATCAGTGAGTCCATGGCAGGGGGTTCGAATTCACCCCTCCACTTT
TRBD1	many	TRBV14	TRBJ1-2	CASSRKGQENYGYTF	TGTGCCAGCAGCCGTAAGGGACAGGAGAACTATGGCTACACCTTC
.	many	TRBV11-2	TRBJ2-5	CASSLGADPQETQYF	TGTGCCAGCAGCTTAGGGGCAGACCCCCAAGAGACCCAGTACTTC
.	many	TRBV7-8	TRBJ1-4	CASSLGQFATNEKLFF	TGTGCCAGCAGCCTAGGGCAGTTTGCAACTAATGAAAAACTGTTTTTT
TRBD2	many	TRBV20-1	TRBJ2-7	CSARDVLAGGSEQYF	TGCAGTGCTAGAGATGTGTTAGCGGGAGGTAGCGAGCAGTACTTC
TRBD1	many	TRBV5-5	TRBJ1-5	CASRQGLWEPQHF	TGTGCCAGCCGACAGGGCTTGTGGGAGCCCCAGCATTTT
TRBD1	many	TRBV28	TRBJ2-3	CASSRHRGRDTDTQYF	TGTGCCAGCAGTCGCCATAGGGGGCGCGACACAGATACGCAGTATTTT
TRBD2	many	TRBV5-1	TRBJ2-2	CASSLGTRSTGELFF	TGCGCCAGCAGCTTGGGGACTAGATCCACCGGGGAGCTGTTTTTT
.	many	TRBV27	TRBJ1-2	CASSLTENYGYTF	TGTGCCAGCAGTTTAACAGAAAACTATGGCTACACCTTC
TRBD2	many	TRBV29-1	TRBJ2-5	CSVRSAGVQETQYF	TGCAGCGTTCGTTCGGCGGGGGTCCAAGAGACCCAGTACTTC
TRBD2	many	TRBV6-2/TRBV6-3	TRBJ2-1	CASSPLAGGSSGFF	TGTGCCAGCAGCCCACTAGCGGGAGGGTCCTCCGGGTTCTTC
.	many	TRBV19	TRBJ2-3	CASSITVTDTQYF	TGTGCCAGTAGTATTACAGTCACAGATACGCAGTATTTT
TRBD2	many	TRBV4-1	TRBJ2-1	CASSPGGLAGGPREQFF	TGCGCCAGCAGCCCAGGCGGTCTAGCGGGAGGGCCACGTGAGCAGTTCTTC
.	many	TRBV21-1	TRBJ2-3	CASSKAGPSTDTQYF	TGTGCCAGCAGCAAGGCGGGCCCTAGCACAGATACGCAGTATTTT
TRBD1	many	TRBV5-1	TRBJ2-3	CASSPPGDRGSDTQYF	TGCGCCAGCAGCCCCCCGGGGGACAGGGGTTCGGATACGCAGTATTTT
TRBD2	few	TRBV7-2	TRBJ2-7	CASSLERLAGGRSYEQYF	TGTGCCAGCAGCTTAGAGAGACTAGCGGGAGGGCGCTCCTACGAGCAGTACTTC
TRBD2	many	TRBV29-1	TRBJ2-3	CSVTVAGGADTQYF	TGCAGCGTTACGGTAGCGGGAGGGGCAGATACGCAGTATTTT
.	many	TRBV5-1	TRBJ2-7	CASSLRRGDYEQYF	TGCGCCAGCAGCTTGAGACGGGGAGACTACGAGCAGTACTTC
TRBD2	many	TRBV20-1	TRBJ2-1	CSAPIRTSAHYNEQFF	TGCAGTGCCCCTATAAGAACTAGCGCTCACTACAATGAGCAGTTCTTC
TRBD2	many	TRBV19	TRBJ2-1	CASSIESLAGLSYNEQFF	TGTGCCAGTAGTATAGAATCCCTAGCGGGACTCTCCTACAATGAGCAGTTCTTC
.	.	TRBV28	TRBJ1-5	CASSYRASNQPQHF	TGTGCCAGCAGTTACAGGGCTAGCAATCAGCCCCAGCATTTT